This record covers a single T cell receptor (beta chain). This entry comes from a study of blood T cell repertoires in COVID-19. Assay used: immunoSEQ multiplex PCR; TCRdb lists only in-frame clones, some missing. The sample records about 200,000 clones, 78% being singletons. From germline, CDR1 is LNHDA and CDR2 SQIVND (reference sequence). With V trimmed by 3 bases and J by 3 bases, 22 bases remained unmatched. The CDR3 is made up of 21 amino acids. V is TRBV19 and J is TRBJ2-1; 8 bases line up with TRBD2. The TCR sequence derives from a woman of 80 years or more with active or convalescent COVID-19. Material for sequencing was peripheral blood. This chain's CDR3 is CASSMRGDQNSGTRYYNEQFF. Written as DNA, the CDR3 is TGTGCCAGTAGTATGAGAGGGGATCAGAACTCCGGGACTAGATACTACAATGAGCAGTTCTTC.